This TCR beta chain was recovered during a study of blood T cells in healthy people across ages. Study observations and caveats: The authors considered diversity estimates from one million T cells to be underestimates.

This clonotype was detected only a few times. Its cognate antigen is unknown. A second PCR, run for about 7 to 11 cycles, used a sample-barcoded 5' primer plus a J-beta primer mix. TCRdb independently ran MiXCR on the 5' RACE reads; one entry per CDR3 protein. The table shows almost 550,000 distinct CDR3 sequences, with approximately 25% occurring only once. Every donor contributed roughly 10 milliliters of peripheral blood by blood draw. The CDR3 loop spans 13 amino acids. V gave up 3 bases and J gave up 3 bases; unmatched junction bases: 1. CDR1 and CDR2 (germline): DFQATT, SNEGSKA (reference sequence). Separately, the same data were catalogued under a study of T cells of mothers and their children. Per that study: The cDNA synthesis received all extracted RNA, at about 1.5 ug per 15 ul.

The rearrangement uses TRBV20-1 and TRBJ2-1; 8 bases match TRBD1. This receptor was identified in a boy younger than 18 in good health. The specimen was blood. The CDR3 reads CSASGQGYNEQFF. In DNA, the CDR3 is TGCAGTGCTAGCGGACAGGGCTACAATGAGCAGTTCTTC.